Reported below is one T cell receptor (beta chain). Per the study methods: Reference gene primer amplification gave estimated nucleated cell counts. Some clones are missing from TCRdb's copy, which holds only in-frame ones; the method was immunoSEQ multiplex PCR. Clonal size and the V and J genes are those of that table, whereas D and trimming came from the DNA. The sample includes under 400,000 clones, around 87% of them seen just once. The data originate from a study of blood T cell repertoires in COVID-19. On the study more broadly: COVID-19 samples from acute and convalescent phases originated in the United States, Italy and Spain. PBMCs, B-cell-depleted T cells, or T cells were the source of the cDNA or gDNA that made up the material.

Residents of about two dozen US areas, aged roughly 18 to 95 years, made up the participants. This CDR3 spans 16 amino acids. Germline CDR1 is SGHDT and CDR2 is YYEEEE. After removal of 4 bases from V and 0 bases from J, the junction contained 9 bases not matched to a gene. The sample comprised PBMCs or T cells enriched from blood (not recorded which). The chain has TRBV5-6 and TRBJ2-7; the match to TRBD2 covers 8 bases. This sequence was found in a man between 40 and 49 years old in a cohort exposed to, infected with or recovered from COVID-19 (not recorded which). The CDR3 bases are TGTGCCAGCAGCAGAAAACTAGCGGAGCGCTCCTACGAGCAGTACTTC. Translated: CASSRKLAERSYEQYF.